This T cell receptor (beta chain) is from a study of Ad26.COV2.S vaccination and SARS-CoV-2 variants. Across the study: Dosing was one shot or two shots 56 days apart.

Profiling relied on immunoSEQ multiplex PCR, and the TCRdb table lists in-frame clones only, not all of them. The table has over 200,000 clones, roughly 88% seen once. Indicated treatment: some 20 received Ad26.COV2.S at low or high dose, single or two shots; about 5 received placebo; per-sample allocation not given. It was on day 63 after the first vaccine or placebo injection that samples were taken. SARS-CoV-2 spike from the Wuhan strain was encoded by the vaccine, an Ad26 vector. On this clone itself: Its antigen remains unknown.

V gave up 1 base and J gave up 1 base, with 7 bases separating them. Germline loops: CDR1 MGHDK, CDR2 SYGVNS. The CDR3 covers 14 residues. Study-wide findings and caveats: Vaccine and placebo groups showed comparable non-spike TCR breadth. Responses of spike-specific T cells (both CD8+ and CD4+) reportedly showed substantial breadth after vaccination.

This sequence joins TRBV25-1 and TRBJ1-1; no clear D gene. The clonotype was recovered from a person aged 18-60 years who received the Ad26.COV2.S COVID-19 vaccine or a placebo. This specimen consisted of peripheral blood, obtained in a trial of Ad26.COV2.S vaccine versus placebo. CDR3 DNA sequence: TGTGCCAGCAGTGAATTCGCGGGGAACACTGAAGCTTTCTTT. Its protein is CASSEFAGNTEAFF. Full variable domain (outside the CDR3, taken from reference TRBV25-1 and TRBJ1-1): EADIYQTPRYLVIGTGKKITLECSQTMGHDKMYWYQQDPGMELHLIHYSYGVNSTEKGDLSSESTVSRIRTEHFPLTLESARPSHTSQYLCASSEFAGNTEAFFGQGTRLTVV.